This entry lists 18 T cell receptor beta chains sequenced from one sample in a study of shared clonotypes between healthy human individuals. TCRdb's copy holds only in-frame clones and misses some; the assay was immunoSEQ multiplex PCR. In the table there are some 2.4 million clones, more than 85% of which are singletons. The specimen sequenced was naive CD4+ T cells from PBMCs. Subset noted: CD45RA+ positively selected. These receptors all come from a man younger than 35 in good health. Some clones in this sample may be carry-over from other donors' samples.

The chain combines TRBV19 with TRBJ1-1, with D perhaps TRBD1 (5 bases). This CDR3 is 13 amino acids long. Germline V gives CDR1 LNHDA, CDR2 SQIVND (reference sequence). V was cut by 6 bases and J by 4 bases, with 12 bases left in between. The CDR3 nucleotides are TGTGCCAGTAGGAACGGGGCCGCCACTGAAGCTTTCTTT. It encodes CASRNGAATEAFF.

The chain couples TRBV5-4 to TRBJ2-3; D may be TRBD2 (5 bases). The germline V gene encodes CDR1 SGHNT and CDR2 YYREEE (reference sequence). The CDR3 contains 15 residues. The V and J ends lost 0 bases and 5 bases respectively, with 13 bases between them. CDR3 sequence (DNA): TGTGCCAGCAGCTTGGGTCTAGCTGTATTAGATACGCAGTATTTT. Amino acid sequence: CASSLGLAVLDTQYF.

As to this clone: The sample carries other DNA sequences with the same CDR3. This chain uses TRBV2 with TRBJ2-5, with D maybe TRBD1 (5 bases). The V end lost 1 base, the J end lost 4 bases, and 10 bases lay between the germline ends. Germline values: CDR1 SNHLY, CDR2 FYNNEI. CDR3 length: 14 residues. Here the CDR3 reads CASSEGGWPETQYF. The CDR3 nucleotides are TGTGCCAGCAGTGAAGGGGGCTGGCCAGAGACCCAGTACTTC.

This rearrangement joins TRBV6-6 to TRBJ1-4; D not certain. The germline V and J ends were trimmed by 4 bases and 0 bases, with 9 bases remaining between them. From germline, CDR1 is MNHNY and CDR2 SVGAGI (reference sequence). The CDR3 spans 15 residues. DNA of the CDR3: TGTGCCAGCAGTTCCTACGAGGCAACTAATGAAAAACTGTTTTTT. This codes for CASSSYEATNEKLFF.

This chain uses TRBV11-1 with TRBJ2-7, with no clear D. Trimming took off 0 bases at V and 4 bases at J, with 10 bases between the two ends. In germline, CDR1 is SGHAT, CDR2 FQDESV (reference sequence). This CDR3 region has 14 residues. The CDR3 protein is CASSLAADWYEQYF. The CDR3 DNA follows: TGTGCCAGCAGCTTAGCGGCAGATTGGTACGAGCAGTACTTC.

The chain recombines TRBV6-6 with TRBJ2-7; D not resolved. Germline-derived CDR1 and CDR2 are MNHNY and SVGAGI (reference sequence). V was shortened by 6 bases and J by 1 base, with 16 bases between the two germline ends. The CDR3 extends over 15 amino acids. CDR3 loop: CASSRYMTSSYEQYF. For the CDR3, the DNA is TGTGCCAGCAGCCGATACATGACTTCGTCCTACGAGCAGTACTTC.

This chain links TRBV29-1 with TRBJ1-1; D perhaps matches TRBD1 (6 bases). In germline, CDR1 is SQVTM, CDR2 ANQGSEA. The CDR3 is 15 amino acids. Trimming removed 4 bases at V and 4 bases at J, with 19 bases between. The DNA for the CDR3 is TGCAGCGTTGTCGGAGAGGGGGGGTGGGCCACTGAAGCTTTCTTT. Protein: CSVVGEGGWATEAFF.

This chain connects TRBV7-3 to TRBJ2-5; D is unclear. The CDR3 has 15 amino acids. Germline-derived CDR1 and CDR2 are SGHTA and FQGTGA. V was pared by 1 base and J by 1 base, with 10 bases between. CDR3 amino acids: CASSLMASPQETQYF. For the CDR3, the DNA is TGTGCCAGCAGCTTAATGGCCAGTCCCCAAGAGACCCAGTACTTC.

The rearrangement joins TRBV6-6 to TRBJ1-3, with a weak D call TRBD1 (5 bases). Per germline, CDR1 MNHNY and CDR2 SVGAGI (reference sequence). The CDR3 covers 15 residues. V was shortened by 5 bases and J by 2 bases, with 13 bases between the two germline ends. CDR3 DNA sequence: TGTGCCAGCAGTGACTACGGACAAACTGGAAACACCATATATTTT. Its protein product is CASSDYGQTGNTIYF.

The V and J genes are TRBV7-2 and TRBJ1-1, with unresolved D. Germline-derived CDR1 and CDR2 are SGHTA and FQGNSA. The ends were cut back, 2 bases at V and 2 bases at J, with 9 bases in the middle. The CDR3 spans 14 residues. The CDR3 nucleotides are TGTGCCAGCAGCTTAAGACCGGGAAACACTGAAGCTTTCTTT. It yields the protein CASSLRPGNTEAFF. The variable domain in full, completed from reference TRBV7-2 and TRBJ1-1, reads GAGVSQSPSNKVTEKGKDVELRCDPISGHTALYWYRQSLGQGLEFLIYFQGNSAPDKSGLPSDRFSAERTGGSVSTLTIQRTQQEDSAVYLCASSLRPGNTEAFFGQGTRLTVV.

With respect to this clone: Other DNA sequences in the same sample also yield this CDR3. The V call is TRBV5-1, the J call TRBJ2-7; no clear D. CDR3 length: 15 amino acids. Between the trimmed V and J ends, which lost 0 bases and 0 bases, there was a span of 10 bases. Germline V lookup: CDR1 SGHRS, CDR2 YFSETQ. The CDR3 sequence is CASSLGGGPSYEQYF. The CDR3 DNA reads TGCGCCAGCAGCTTGGGTGGTGGTCCCTCCTACGAGCAGTACTTC.

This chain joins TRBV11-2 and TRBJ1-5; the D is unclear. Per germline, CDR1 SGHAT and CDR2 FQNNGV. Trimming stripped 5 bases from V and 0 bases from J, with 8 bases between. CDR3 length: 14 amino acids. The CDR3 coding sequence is TGTGCCAGCAGCCATAGTAATAGCAATCAGCCCCAGCATTTT. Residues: CASSHSNSNQPQHF. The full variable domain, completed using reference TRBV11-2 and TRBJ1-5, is EAGVAQSPRYKIIEKRQSVAFWCNPISGHATLYWYQQILGQGPKLLIQFQNNGVVDDSQLPKDRFSAERLKGVDSTLKIQPAKLEDSAVYLCASSHSNSNQPQHFGDGTRLSIL.

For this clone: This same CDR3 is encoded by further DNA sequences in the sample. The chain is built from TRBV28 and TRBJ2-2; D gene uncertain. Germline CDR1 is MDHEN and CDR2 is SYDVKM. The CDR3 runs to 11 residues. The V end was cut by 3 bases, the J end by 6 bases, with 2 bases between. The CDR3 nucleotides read TGTGCCAGCAGTTTTCCCGGGGAGCTGTTTTTT. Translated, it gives CASSFPGELFF.

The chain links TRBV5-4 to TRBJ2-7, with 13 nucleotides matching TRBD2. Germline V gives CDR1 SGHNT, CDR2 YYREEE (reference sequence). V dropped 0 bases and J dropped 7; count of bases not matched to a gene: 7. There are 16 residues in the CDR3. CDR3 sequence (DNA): TGTGCCAGCAGCTTGGAACTAGCGGGAGGGCCGGGGGAGCAGTACTTC. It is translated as CASSLELAGGPGEQYF.

This chain's CDR3 is CASSEEPAPQHF. The CDR3 DNA sequence: TGTGCCAGCAGTGAGGAGCCTGCGCCCCAGCATTTT. V and J are TRBV2 and TRBJ1-5; D is unclear. Germline loops: CDR1 SNHLY, CDR2 FYNNEI. Trimming shortened V by 3 bases and J by 9 bases, and 9 bases separated the two germline ends. The CDR3 has 12 amino acids. Complete variable domain (other parts from reference TRBV2 and TRBJ1-5): EPEVTQTPSHQVTQMGQEVILRCVPISNHLYFYWYRQILGQKVEFLVSFYNNEISEKSEIFDDQFSVERPDGSNFTLKIRSTKLEDSAMYFCASSEEPAPQHFGDGTRLSIL.

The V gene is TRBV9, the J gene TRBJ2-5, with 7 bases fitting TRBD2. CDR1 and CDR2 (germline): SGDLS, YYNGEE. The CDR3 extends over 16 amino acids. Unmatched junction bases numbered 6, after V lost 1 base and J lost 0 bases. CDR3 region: CASSVREVSYQETQYF. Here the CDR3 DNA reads TGTGCCAGCAGCGTACGGGAGGTCTCGTACCAAGAGACCCAGTACTTC.

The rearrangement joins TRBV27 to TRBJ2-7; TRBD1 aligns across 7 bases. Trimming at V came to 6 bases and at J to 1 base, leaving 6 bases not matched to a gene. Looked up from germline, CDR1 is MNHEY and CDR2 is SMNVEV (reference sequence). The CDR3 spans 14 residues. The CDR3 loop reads CASRRTGTSYEQYF. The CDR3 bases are TGTGCCAGCAGGCGGACAGGTACGTCCTACGAGCAGTACTTC.

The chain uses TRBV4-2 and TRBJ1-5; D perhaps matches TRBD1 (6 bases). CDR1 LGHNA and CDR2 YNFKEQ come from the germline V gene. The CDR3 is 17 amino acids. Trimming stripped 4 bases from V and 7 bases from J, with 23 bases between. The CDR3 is CASSPDLAQGIGQPQHF. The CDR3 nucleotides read TGTGCCAGCAGCCCTGACTTAGCCCAGGGGATAGGACAGCCCCAGCATTTT.